This TCR beta chain was recorded in a study of shared clonotypes between healthy human individuals. The CDR3 loop spans 13 amino acids. Trimming stripped 9 bases from V and 1 base from J, with 12 bases between. Germline V CDR1 and CDR2: LNHDA, SQIVND (reference sequence). The run depth of the assay was deep. Each PCR replicate run on unsorted PBMC took in 300 ng DNA, about 30,000 T cell genomes. How the authors handled the data: Junction-only immunoSEQ sequences carried no quality scores, so filtering differed. Profiling relied on immunoSEQ multiplex PCR, and the TCRdb table lists in-frame clones only, not all of them. The D gene and trimming were derived from the DNA, and the V and J assignments and clone size from that table. Of some 490,000 clones in the sample, 81% were seen once.

The chain employs TRBV19 and TRBJ1-1; D is unresolved. Specimen: PBMCs. The TCR sequence derives from a woman aged 40-49 years in good health. Some clones in this sample may be carry-over from other donors' samples. As DNA, the CDR3 is TGTGCCAGCGGACTTAAGGGGAACACTGAAGCTTTCTTT. Translating it yields CASGLKGNTEAFF.